This TCR beta chain originates from a study of regulatory T cells in long-lasting Graves disease. Per the germline V gene, CDR1 is DFQATT and CDR2 is SNEGSKA (reference sequence). V was clipped by 6 bases and J by 10 bases, with 16 bases between them. The CDR3 consists of 12 residues. Time point here: newly diagnosed GD, antithyroid drugs for less than 3 months. The authors made the TCR library using RNA they extracted from PBMCs. A blood draw put around 9 milliliters of peripheral blood into EDTA tubes. With iRepertoire HTBI primers and Arm-PCR of CDR3 regions, TCR beta libraries were built. Original analysis: Among the samples, roughly 61 TRBV and 13 to 15 TRBJ segments were identified. Using its own MiXCR run on the multiplex PCR reads, TCRdb lists one record per CDR3 protein. The V and J calls follow TCRdb's processing rather than the paper's. The sample carries around 450,000 distinct CDR3 sequences, about 15% recorded once.

This sample was shared with a second study, whose subject was T cells in Graves' hyperthyroidism and ophthalmopathy. This second study notes: During a first-round RT-PCR of the TCR CDR3, the HTBI primer set was used.

The receptor was derived from a woman younger than 45 with Graves disease. The V call is TRBV20-1, the J call TRBJ2-1; TRBD2 is a possible D gene (5 bases). The sample in question was peripheral blood mononuclear cells (PBMCs), obtained at new diagnosis, from a patient treated with antithyroid drugs. CDR3 sequence reads: CSAKRASEEQFF. DNA of the CDR3: TGCAGTGCAAAGAGGGCTAGTGAGGAGCAGTTCTTC.